Listed below are T cell receptor beta chains from one sample, sequenced in a study of T cell repertoires in cytomegalovirus infection. A single record per CDR3 protein comes from TCRdb applying MiXCR to the reads. This sample yields approximately 220,000 distinct CDR3 sequences, of which about 38% are seen a single time; approximately 59% belongs to the top ten. No antigen has been assigned to these receptors. Sequences were derived from CD8+ T cells from cultured PBMCs, sampled from culture after CMV antigen stimulation. The source is a human donor in good health (CMV status not recorded). Some clones in this sample may be carry-over from other donors' samples. CDR3s include the opening cysteine and the closing phenylalanine or tryptophan. The order of the fields is V gene, J gene, clone size, D gene, CDR3 DNA, CDR3 protein. D genes are given only for firm matches. Not all rows give a size; the values are once, few, many and, for expanded clones, a class.

V: TRBV7-6
J: TRBJ2-1
size: few
D: TRBD1
DNA: TGTGCCAGCAGCTTAGCAAAGGCGGGACAGGGAAATGAGCAGTTCTTC
CDR3: CASSLAKAGQGNEQFF

V: TRBV6-1
J: TRBJ2-2
size: few
D: TRBD1
DNA: TGTGCCAGCAGTGAAGCGGACAGGGGTTTATTGAACACCGGGGAGCTGTTTTTT
CDR3: CASSEADRGLLNTGELFF

V: TRBV11-2
J: TRBJ2-1
size: .
D: .
DNA: TGTGCCAGCAGCTTAGGGGTCCCGAGAAGGATCTACAATGAGCAGTTCTTC
CDR3: CASSLGVPRRIYNEQFF

V: TRBV28
J: TRBJ1-6
size: many
D: TRBD1
DNA: TGTGCCAGTGAGGACAGGGATAATTCACCCCTCCACTTT
CDR3: CASEDRDNSPLHF

V: TRBV7-6
J: TRBJ2-3
size: many
D: TRBD2
DNA: TGTGCCAGCGGGACTAGCGGCACAGATACGCAGTATTTT
CDR3: CASGTSGTDTQYF

V: TRBV2
J: TRBJ2-7
size: .
D: .
DNA: TGTGCCGTCCCTGGACGGGAGAGGATGATTGGCGAGCAGTACTTC
CDR3: CAVPGRERMIGEQYF

V: TRBV30
J: TRBJ2-3
size: .
D: TRBD2
DNA: TGTGCCTGGAGTGTTGGAGTAGCGGGAGGTAGTACAGATACGCAGTATTTT
CDR3: CAWSVGVAGGSTDTQYF

V: TRBV7-6
J: TRBJ1-6
size: few
D: .
DNA: TGTGCCAGCAGCCCGATGTTTTATAATTCACCCCTCCACTTT
CDR3: CASSPMFYNSPLHF

V: TRBV6-5
J: TRBJ2-7
size: .
D: .
DNA: TGTGCCAGCAGTTACGCCGATGGATCCTACGAGCAGTACTTC
CDR3: CASSYADGSYEQYF

V: TRBV11-2
J: TRBJ2-3
size: few
D: .
DNA: TGTGCCAGCAGCTACGTCCCCTCACTCACAGATACGCAGTATTTT
CDR3: CASSYVPSLTDTQYF

V: TRBV7-9
J: TRBJ2-2
size: .
D: TRBD2
DNA: TGTGCCAGCAGCAAGAGCGGGGGCCGCACCGGGGAGCTGTTTTTT
CDR3: CASSKSGGRTGELFF

V: TRBV12-3/TRBV12-4
J: TRBJ2-6
size: few
D: TRBD2
DNA: TGTGCCAGCAGTTTTAGCGGGGAGGGGTCCTCTGGGGCCAACGTCCTGACTTTC
CDR3: CASSFSGEGSSGANVLTF

V: TRBV12-3/TRBV12-4
J: TRBJ2-1
size: .
D: .
DNA: TGTGCCAGCGGCCCGGGGGGCTACTACAATGAGCAGTTCTTC
CDR3: CASGPGGYYNEQFF

V: TRBV6-1
J: TRBJ1-5
size: few
D: .
DNA: TGTGCCAGCACCCCGAGGGTCGGAAGCAATCAGCCCCAGCATTTT
CDR3: CASTPRVGSNQPQHF

V: TRBV27
J: TRBJ2-7
size: .
D: TRBD1
DNA: TGTGCCAGCAGTCTCACAGGGGGCGAGCAGTACTTC
CDR3: CASSLTGGEQYF

V: TRBV7-4
J: TRBJ2-5
size: .
D: .
DNA: TGTGCCAGCAGCTCACCGACAGATTTCCAAGAGACCCAGTACTTC
CDR3: CASSSPTDFQETQYF

V: TRBV7-9
J: TRBJ1-1
size: few
D: .
DNA: TGTGCCAGCAGCCACGCCCAGAACACTGAAGCTTTCTTT
CDR3: CASSHAQNTEAFF

V: TRBV6-5
J: TRBJ1-5
size: once
D: TRBD1
DNA: TGTGCCAGCAGGTCCGACAGGGGGGGGGGTCAGCCCCAGCATTTT
CDR3: CASRSDRGGGQPQHF

V: TRBV27
J: TRBJ2-3
size: .
D: TRBD2
DNA: TGTGCCAGCAGCCTAGCGGGGGGGCGCAGCACAGATACGCAGTATTTT
CDR3: CASSLAGGRSTDTQYF

V: TRBV6-2/TRBV6-3
J: TRBJ2-7
size: .
D: .
DNA: TGTGCATACGCACCGGACCCAGAGGAGCAGTACTTC
CDR3: CAYAPDPEEQYF

V: TRBV6-1
J: TRBJ1-6
size: many
D: TRBD1
DNA: TGTGCCAGCAGACGGCCCGGGACAGATAATTCACCCCTCCACTTT
CDR3: CASRRPGTDNSPLHF

V: TRBV11-2
J: TRBJ2-7
size: many
D: .
DNA: TGTGCCAGCAGCTTAGGTCAGGGGACCTACGAGCAGTACTTC
CDR3: CASSLGQGTYEQYF

V: TRBV4-2
J: TRBJ2-1
size: many
D: TRBD1
DNA: TGTGCCAGCAGCCGGGGGACAGGGACATACAATGAGCAGTTCTTC
CDR3: CASSRGTGTYNEQFF

V: TRBV7-9
J: TRBJ1-1
size: few
D: .
DNA: TGTGCCAGCAGCCTTATTCTCCGGATGGGCACTGAAGCTTTCTTT
CDR3: CASSLILRMGTEAFF

V: TRBV5-8
J: TRBJ2-2
size: .
D: TRBD1
DNA: TGTGCCAGCAGCTTGCGAGGACAGGGGAGCAACACCAGGGAGCTGTTTTTT
CDR3: CASSLRGQGSNTRELFF

V: TRBV12-3/TRBV12-4
J: TRBJ2-2
size: .
D: .
DNA: TGTGCCAGCAGGCCCGCCTCAAGCGTCACCGGGGAGCTGTTTTTT
CDR3: CASRPASSVTGELFF

V: TRBV27
J: TRBJ2-7
size: .
D: TRBD2
DNA: TGTGCCAGCAGCGTTAGCGGGCCAACCTACGAGCAGTACTTC
CDR3: CASSVSGPTYEQYF

V: TRBV15
J: TRBJ2-3
size: few
D: TRBD1
DNA: TGTGCCACCAGCAGAAGTGGGACAGTCACAGATACGCAGTATTTT
CDR3: CATSRSGTVTDTQYF

V: TRBV7-6
J: TRBJ2-7
size: few
D: TRBD1
DNA: TGTGCCAGCAGCTCGGGACAGGGAGACGAGCAGTACTTC
CDR3: CASSSGQGDEQYF